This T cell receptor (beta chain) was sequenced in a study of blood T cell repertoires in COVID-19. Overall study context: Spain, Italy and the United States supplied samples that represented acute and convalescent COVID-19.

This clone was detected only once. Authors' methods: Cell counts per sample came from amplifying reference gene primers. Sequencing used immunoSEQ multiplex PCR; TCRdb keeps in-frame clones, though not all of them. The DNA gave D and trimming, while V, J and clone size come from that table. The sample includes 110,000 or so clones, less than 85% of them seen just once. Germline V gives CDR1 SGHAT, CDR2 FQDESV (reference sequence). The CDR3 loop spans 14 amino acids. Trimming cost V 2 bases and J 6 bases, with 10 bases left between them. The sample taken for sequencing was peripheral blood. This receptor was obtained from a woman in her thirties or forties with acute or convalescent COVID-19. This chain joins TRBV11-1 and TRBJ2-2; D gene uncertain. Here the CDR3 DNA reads TGTGCCAGCAGCTTATTGGGCTATTCCGGGGAGCTGTTTTTT. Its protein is CASSLLGYSGELFF.